This passage covers 4 T cell receptor beta chains from one sample sequenced in a study of T cell responses to AZD1222 COVID-19 vaccine. Clones were sequenced by immunoSEQ multiplex PCR, and TCRdb holds only the in-frame ones, with some missing. The sample shows over 120,000 clones, roughly 92% of them seen only once. Material: peripheral blood, obtained on day 0 of AZD1222 vaccination. These receptors were taken from an adult in good health.

The rearrangement joins TRBV5-1 to TRBJ2-5; 7 nucleotides agree with TRBD2. The germline CDR1 and CDR2 sequences are SGHRS and YFSETQ. J was trimmed by 7 bases and V by 0 bases; bases with no gene match: 9. The length of the CDR3 is 15 residues. The CDR3 region has the DNA TGCGCCAGCAGCTTGGGGCTAGCGGACATAGGGACCCAGTACTTC. Translating it yields CASSLGLADIGTQYF.

The chain employs TRBV5-1 and TRBJ1-3, with TRBD1 matching 7 bases. V dropped 4 bases and J dropped 0; count of bases not matched to a gene: 4. Germline V lookup: CDR1 SGHRS, CDR2 YFSETQ. CDR3 length equals 15 residues. CDR3 bases: TGCGCCAGCAGCCCCGACAGGGACTCTGGAAACACCATATATTTT. The encoded protein is CASSPDRDSGNTIYF.

V gene TRBV28 combines with J gene TRBJ1-2; D gene unclear. With 5 bases removed from V and 7 bases from J, the gap between germline ends came to 11 bases. Germline V gene sequence: CDR1 MDHEN, CDR2 SYDVKM. The CDR3 has 12 residues. The CDR3 loop is CASSPRPGGYTF. The CDR3 DNA is TGTGCCAGCAGTCCCCGACCCGGTGGCTACACCTTC.

CDR3 in amino acids: CASSSRDYEQFF. As DNA, the CDR3 is TGTGCCAGCAGTTCCCGGGATTATGAGCAGTTCTTC. The V gene is TRBV28, the J gene TRBJ2-1; possible D gene TRBD2, 5 bases. This CDR3 is 12 amino acids long. Trimming left V 4 bases short and J 8 bases short, with 9 bases between. The germline V gene encodes CDR1 MDHEN and CDR2 SYDVKM.